The 19 T cell receptor beta chains presented below share a single source sample, sequenced in a study of blood T cell repertoires in COVID-19. Generated by immunoSEQ multiplex PCR, the TCRdb table keeps only in-frame clones and is missing some. The data show some 140,000 clones, with about four fifths seen just once and over 25% held by the top ten. What was sequenced was peripheral blood. All receptors derive from a woman between 55 and 75 years old with acute or convalescent COVID-19.

This chain links TRBV15 with TRBJ2-1, with 7 bases aligning to TRBD1. The CDR3 spans 15 residues. The V gene end was trimmed by 0 bases and the J gene end by 3 bases; junction bases not matched to a gene: 2. Germline V gene data show CDR1 as LNHNV and CDR2 as YYDKDF (reference sequence). Written as DNA, the CDR3 is TGTGCCACCAGCAGAGACAGGGGGAACTACAATGAGCAGTTCTTC. It codes for CATSRDRGNYNEQFF.

The rearrangement joins TRBV2 to TRBJ2-7; D is possibly TRBD1 (5 bases). CDR1 is SNHLY, CDR2 FYNNEI, per germline. The CDR3 has 15 amino acids. Between the trimmed V and J ends, which lost 3 bases and 0 bases, there was a span of 12 bases. CDR3 coding DNA: TGTGCCAGCAGTGACGCCAGGGCCCCCTCCTACGAGCAGTACTTC. It encodes CASSDARAPSYEQYF.

This clone was counted once. The chain uses TRBV9 and TRBJ1-2; maybe TRBD1 (6 bases). V was pared by 0 bases and J by 5 bases, with 11 bases between. The CDR3 has 14 residues. Germline V CDR1 and CDR2: SGDLS, YYNGEE. CDR3 amino acids: CASSVGQGLYGYTF. CDR3 DNA: TGTGCCAGCAGCGTAGGGCAGGGGCTTTATGGCTACACCTTC. Filled out from reference TRBV9 and TRBJ1-2, the complete variable domain reads DSGVTQTPKHLITATGQRVTLRCSPRSGDLSVYWYQQSLDQGLQFLIQYYNGEERAKGNILERFSAQQFPDLHSELNLSSLELGDSALYFCASSVGQGLYGYTFGSGTRLTVV.

V is TRBV5-1 and J is TRBJ1-5; D may be TRBD1 (6 bases). The V gene lost 4 bases and the J gene lost 3 bases, with 11 bases spanning the gap. The CDR3 extends over 14 amino acids. Germline V lookup: CDR1 SGHRS, CDR2 YFSETQ. CDR3 amino acids: CASSPGQNNQPQHF. In nucleotides, the CDR3 is TGCGCCAGCAGCCCAGGACAGAACAATCAGCCCCAGCATTTT.

J is TRBJ1-2 and V is TRBV18; no reliable D call. The V gene's germline CDR1 is KGHSH and CDR2 LQKENI. V shed 3 bases and J shed 5 bases, with 13 bases lying between them. This CDR3 comprises 14 residues. The CDR3 DNA is TGTGCCAGCTCACCCTACGGACTCGGGTATGGCTACACCTTC. Protein: CASSPYGLGYGYTF.

V and J are TRBV7-2 and TRBJ1-4; 8 bases are a match to TRBD1. V shed 4 bases and J 4 bases; nucleotides not matched to a gene: 5. This CDR3 region has 15 residues. The V gene's germline CDR1 is SGHTA and CDR2 FQGNSA. Written as DNA, the CDR3 is TGTGCCAGCAGCTCTTGGGGACAGGTTAATGAAAAACTGTTTTTT. Encoded protein: CASSSWGQVNEKLFF.

This rearrangement joins TRBV11-2 to TRBJ1-2, with D possibly matching TRBD1 (6 bases). Germline V gene sequence: CDR1 SGHAT, CDR2 FQNNGV. V was shortened by 5 bases and J by 4 bases, with 17 bases between the two germline ends. The CDR3 loop spans 15 amino acids. The CDR3 reads CASSKSTGRSYGYTF. The CDR3 DNA follows: TGTGCCAGCAGCAAGTCGACAGGCCGGAGCTATGGCTACACCTTC.

This clone was seen a single time. The V gene is TRBV3-1 (or the pseudogene TRBV3-2), the J gene TRBJ1-1; 11 positions match TRBD1. J gave up 5 bases and V 1 base, and 3 bases lay outside the gene matches. Germline CDR1 is LGHDT and CDR2 is YNNKEL (reference sequence). The CDR3 is 15 amino acids. CDR3 in amino acids: CASSQGTGGLTEAFF. The CDR3, as DNA: TGTGCCAGCAGCCAAGGGACAGGGGGCTTGACTGAAGCTTTCTTT.

This clone is a singleton in its sample. J is TRBJ2-1 and V is TRBV7-3; D uncertain. Germline V lookup: CDR1 SGHTA, CDR2 FQGTGA. Trimming shortened V by 2 bases and J by 4 bases, and 3 bases separated the two germline ends. The CDR3 totals 12 residues. CDR3 bases: TGTGCCAGCAGCTTACAGTACAATGAGCAGTTCTTC. It encodes CASSLQYNEQFF.

The rearrangement links TRBV6-2 or TRBV6-3 to TRBJ1-6; tentative D call: TRBD1 (6 bases). The CDR3 covers 14 residues. CDR1 MNHEY and CDR2 SVGEGT come from the germline V gene. With 4 bases removed from V and 10 bases from J, the gap between germline ends came to 14 bases. The CDR3 sequence: CASSSGALESPLHF. The CDR3 coding sequence is TGTGCCAGCAGTTCAGGGGCTTTAGAATCACCCCTCCACTTT.

Comment on this clone: Germline and junction disagree at one end, which may indicate a read error. The chain has TRBV7-7 and TRBJ2-7; 10 nucleotides line up with TRBD2. CDR3 length: 15 residues. Germline CDR1 reads SSHAT; CDR2 reads FNYEAQ (reference sequence). The CDR3 loop is CASSVGLAETYEQYF. In DNA form, the CDR3 reads TGTGCTAGCAGCGTTGGACTAGCGGAGACCTACGAGCAGTACTTC.

The gene calls are TRBV18 and TRBJ2-2; no reliable D call. CDR1 and CDR2 from the germline V gene are KGHSH and LQKENI. The CDR3 totals 17 residues. Trimming stripped 3 bases from V and 5 bases from J, with 19 bases between. The CDR3 sequence: CASSPNSAPYTTGELFF. CDR3 nucleotide sequence: TGTGCCAGCTCACCTAATTCTGCTCCATACACAACCGGGGAGCTGTTTTTT.

This sequence joins TRBV7-9 and TRBJ1-2; a possible D gene is TRBD1 (5 bases). The V gene's germline CDR1 is SEHNR and CDR2 FQNEAQ (reference sequence). Trimming took 3 bases from V and 0 from J, leaving 8 bases between them. The CDR3 is 14 residues long. CDR3 residues: CASSFQGTNYGYTF. The CDR3 nucleotides read TGTGCCAGCAGCTTTCAGGGAACTAACTATGGCTACACCTTC.

This chain uses TRBV7-9 with TRBJ1-2; a possible D gene is TRBD1 (6 bases). Trimming shortened V by 6 bases and J by 6 bases, and 14 bases separated the two germline ends. In germline, CDR1 is SEHNR, CDR2 FQNEAQ (reference sequence). This CDR3 has 13 amino acids. The CDR3 region has the DNA TGTGCCAGCAGTTCAGCACAGGGACATGGCTACACCTTC. It translates to CASSSAQGHGYTF.

The chain employs TRBV11-3 and TRBJ2-2, with 9 bases aligning to TRBD1. The junction had 4 bases not matched to a gene; V was cut back by 3 bases and J by 5 bases. CDR1 is SGHNT, CDR2 YENEEA, per germline. This CDR3 spans 15 amino acids. The CDR3 is CASSLAGTGTGELFF. The CDR3 region has the DNA TGTGCCAGCAGCTTGGCCGGGACAGGGACCGGGGAGCTGTTTTTT.

The chain is built from TRBV6-5 and TRBJ1-5; TRBD1 is a possible D gene (6 bases). This CDR3 is built from 15 residues. The V gene's germline CDR1 is MNHEY and CDR2 SVGAGI. Trimming stripped 0 bases from V and 1 base from J, with 7 bases between. The CDR3 nucleotides read TGTGCCAGCAGTTACTCGCAGGGGAGCAATCAGCCCCAGCATTTT. It translates to CASSYSQGSNQPQHF.

V is TRBV18 and J is TRBJ1-1, with D possibly being TRBD1 (6 bases). Germline V gene lookup returns CDR1 KGHSH and CDR2 LQKENI. The CDR3 totals 17 residues. Between the trimmed V and J ends, which lost 3 bases and 6 bases, there was a span of 23 bases. The CDR3 coding sequence is TGTGCCAGCTCACCTTTAAGCAGGGGCGGTGGTTCCTCTGAAGCTTTCTTT. Its translation is CASSPLSRGGGSSEAFF.

The chain carries TRBV18 and TRBJ1-1; D is undetermined. Germline V gene data show CDR1 as KGHSH and CDR2 as LQKENI. This CDR3 has 11 amino acids. V lost 4 bases and J 5 bases, leaving 5 bases between the germline ends. The CDR3 loop reads CASSLKTEAFF. CDR3 DNA sequence: TGTGCCAGCTCACTTAAAACTGAAGCTTTCTTT.

The rearrangement links TRBV7-9 to TRBJ1-2; no reliable D call. The CDR3 is 14 residues long. Looked up from germline, CDR1 is SEHNR and CDR2 is FQNEAQ (reference sequence). Trimming removed 1 base from V and 4 bases from J, with 10 bases in between. CDR3 sequence reads: CASSLGQESYGYTF. The DNA for the CDR3 is TGTGCCAGCAGCTTAGGGCAGGAATCCTATGGCTACACCTTC. Based on the CDR3 plus reference TRBV7-9 and TRBJ1-2, the full variable domain is DTGVSQNPRHKITKRGQNVTFRCDPISEHNRLYWYRQTLGQGPEFLTYFQNEAQLEKSRLLSDRFSAERPKGSFSTLEIQRTEQGDSAMYLCASSLGQESYGYTFGSGTRLTVV.